The T cell receptor beta chain under discussion was sequenced for a study of beta chain features in type 1 diabetes. General study findings and limits: For Type 1 diabetes patients, all four CD4+ subsets carried TCRB CDR3s that were moderately but significantly shorter. Sequencing the cDNA could make cells with high TCR expression show up more than they should.

With regard to this clone: The antigen is unknown.

TCRB transcripts that were expressed got sequenced, as all of the isolated RNA had been reverse transcribed. The repertoire was sequenced with immunoSEQ multiplex PCR; TCRdb's copy has only in-frame clones and lacks some. The sample lists some 220,000 clones; 11% were seen once. CD45RO/CCR7/CD25/CD127/CD95/CD27 separated CD4+ naive, central memory, regulatory and stem cell-like memory cells by sorting. The CDR3 loop spans 14 amino acids. V was clipped by 8 bases and J by 0 bases, with 14 bases between them. Germline-derived CDR1 and CDR2 are SGHAT and FQNNGV. Sequencing input: central memory CD4+ T cells from blood. The rearrangement uses TRBV11-2 and TRBJ2-7; either TRBD1 or TRBD2 may fit D (5 bases each). The source of this sequence is a man younger than 35 in good health. CDR3 coding DNA: TGTGCCAGCTCCAGGGTAGGGACCTCCTACGAGCAGTACTTC. Residues: CASSRVGTSYEQYF. Full variable domain (outside the CDR3, taken from reference TRBV11-2 and TRBJ2-7): EAGVAQSPRYKIIEKRQSVAFWCNPISGHATLYWYQQILGQGPKLLIQFQNNGVVDDSQLPKDRFSAERLKGVDSTLKIQPAKLEDSAVYLCASSRVGTSYEQYFGPGTRLTVT.